A selection of T cell receptor beta chains follows, all from one sample in a study of blood T cell repertoires in COVID-19. Only in-frame clones appear in the TCRdb table, and some are missing; sequencing was by immunoSEQ multiplex PCR. There are 100,000 to 150,000 clones in the sample; 81% occur only once, and about a sixth lies in the top ten. The sequenced material came from peripheral blood. These receptors came from a man younger than 40 with COVID-19, enrolled during active disease. CDR3s include the opening cysteine and the closing phenylalanine or tryptophan. The D gene is left open where the match is weak. Expanded clones get a size class; other rows say once, few or many, or leave the size out.

CDR3 protein: CASRGRQGAYNEQFF
CDR3 DNA: TGTGCCAGCAGGGGTCGACAGGGGGCCTACAATGAGCAGTTCTTC
J gene: TRBJ2-1
V gene: TRBV6-5
clone size: -
D gene: TRBD1

CDR3 protein: CASSLGQGIRTEAFF
CDR3 DNA: TGCGCCAGCAGCTTGGGGCAGGGGATTCGGACTGAAGCTTTCTTT
J gene: TRBJ1-1
V gene: TRBV5-1
clone size: -
D gene: -

CDR3 protein: CASSQGTGGSYEQYF
CDR3 DNA: TGTGCCAGCAGCCAAGGCACAGGGGGCTCCTACGAGCAGTACTTC
J gene: TRBJ2-7
V gene: TRBV4-2
clone size: medium-sized
D gene: TRBD1

CDR3 protein: CASSPGQGAYKEQFF
CDR3 DNA: TGTGCCAGTAGTCCGGGACAGGGGGCCTACAAGGAGCAGTTCTTC
J gene: TRBJ2-1
V gene: TRBV19
clone size: -
D gene: TRBD1

CDR3 protein: CASAGLGEETQYF
CDR3 DNA: TGTGCCAGCGCGGGACTAGGGGAAGAGACCCAGTACTTC
J gene: TRBJ2-5
V gene: TRBV12-3/TRBV12-4
clone size: -
D gene: TRBD2

CDR3 protein: CASTPSGGRTDTQYF
CDR3 DNA: TGTGCCAGTACCCCCAGCGGGGGCAGAACAGATACGCAGTATTTT
J gene: TRBJ2-3
V gene: TRBV19
clone size: -
D gene: TRBD2

CDR3 protein: CASSKDRGHRESPLHF
CDR3 DNA: TGTGCCAGCAGCAAAGACAGGGGGCATCGGGAATCACCCCTCCACTTT
J gene: TRBJ1-6
V gene: TRBV21-1
clone size: once
D gene: -

CDR3 protein: CASSRGGATDTQYF
CDR3 DNA: TGCGCCAGCAGCCGCGGGGGGGCAACAGATACGCAGTATTTT
J gene: TRBJ2-3
V gene: TRBV4-3
clone size: -
D gene: TRBD2

CDR3 protein: CASSLGSGSYEQYF
CDR3 DNA: TGTGCCAGCAGCTTAGGCTCCGGCTCCTACGAGCAGTACTTC
J gene: TRBJ2-7
V gene: TRBV7-2
clone size: -
D gene: -

CDR3 protein: CATTPGAGNTIYF
CDR3 DNA: TGTGCCACCACCCCAGGGGCTGGAAACACCATATATTTT
J gene: TRBJ1-3
V gene: TRBV12-3/TRBV12-4
clone size: -
D gene: -

CDR3 protein: CAWTTGGATGELFF
CDR3 DNA: TGTGCCTGGACGACAGGGGGCGCGACCGGGGAGCTGTTTTTT
J gene: TRBJ2-2
V gene: TRBV30
clone size: -
D gene: TRBD1

CDR3 protein: CASSQERNHRAGMGGYTF
CDR3 DNA: TGCGCCAGCAGCCAAGAGAGGAACCATCGAGCGGGGATGGGAGGCTACACCTTC
J gene: TRBJ1-2
V gene: TRBV4-1
clone size: -
D gene: -

CDR3 protein: CASSTRAGGWDIQYF
CDR3 DNA: TGTGCCAGCAGCACCCGAGCGGGAGGATGGGACATTCAGTACTTC
J gene: TRBJ2-4
V gene: TRBV11-2
clone size: -
D gene: TRBD2

CDR3 protein: CASSFSGKDEQFF
CDR3 DNA: TGTGCCAGCAGTTTTAGCGGGAAGGATGAGCAGTTCTTC
J gene: TRBJ2-1
V gene: TRBV12-3/TRBV12-4
clone size: -
D gene: TRBD2

CDR3 protein: CASSSWTSGDSYEQYF
CDR3 DNA: TGTGCCAGCAGCTCCTGGACTAGCGGGGACTCCTACGAGCAGTACTTC
J gene: TRBJ2-7
V gene: TRBV11-2
clone size: -
D gene: TRBD2

CDR3 protein: CASKGGPGQPQHF
CDR3 DNA: TGTGCCAGCAAGGGGGGGCCGGGTCAGCCCCAGCATTTT
J gene: TRBJ1-5
V gene: TRBV6-5
clone size: -
D gene: -

CDR3 protein: CASSLGASGELFF
CDR3 DNA: TGTGCCAGCAGCTTGGGGGCCTCCGGGGAGCTGTTTTTT
J gene: TRBJ2-2
V gene: TRBV7-2
clone size: -
D gene: -

CDR3 protein: CASSLDRSFEAFF
CDR3 DNA: TGTGCCAGCAGCCTGGACAGGTCTTTTGAAGCTTTCTTT
J gene: TRBJ1-1
V gene: TRBV5-5
clone size: -
D gene: TRBD1

CDR3 protein: CASSQKGRGDTQYF
CDR3 DNA: TGTGCCAGCAGCCAGAAAGGCCGGGGAGATACGCAGTATTTT
J gene: TRBJ2-3
V gene: TRBV16
clone size: -
D gene: -

CDR3 protein: CAWRPGRAFRETQYF
CDR3 DNA: TGTGCCTGGCGTCCGGGGAGGGCCTTTCGGGAGACCCAGTACTTC
J gene: TRBJ2-5
V gene: TRBV30
clone size: -
D gene: TRBD2

CDR3 protein: CASSIGGLAGELFF
CDR3 DNA: TGTGCCAGTAGTATTGGCGGGTTGGCCGGGGAGCTGTTTTTT
J gene: TRBJ2-2
V gene: TRBV19
clone size: -
D gene: -

CDR3 protein: CASSGQETGVNEQYF
CDR3 DNA: TGTGCCAGCAGTGGTCAAGAGACAGGGGTTAACGAGCAGTACTTC
J gene: TRBJ2-7
V gene: TRBV7-8
clone size: -
D gene: TRBD1

CDR3 protein: CASSNMNTEAFF
CDR3 DNA: TGTGCCAGTAGTAACATGAACACTGAAGCTTTCTTT
J gene: TRBJ1-1
V gene: TRBV19
clone size: -
D gene: -

CDR3 protein: CASKKGEGSPLHF
CDR3 DNA: TGTGCCAGCAAAAAGGGGGAAGGTTCACCCCTCCACTTT
J gene: TRBJ1-6
V gene: TRBV6-5
clone size: few
D gene: -

CDR3 protein: CASSPPNSLIEQYF
CDR3 DNA: TGTGCCAGCTCACCACCGAACTCCTTGATCGAGCAGTACTTC
J gene: TRBJ2-7
V gene: TRBV18
clone size: -
D gene: -

CDR3 protein: CASSPVGGTQYF
CDR3 DNA: TGTGCCAGCAGCCCGGTGGGGGGAACCCAGTACTTC
J gene: TRBJ2-5
V gene: TRBV6-5
clone size: -
D gene: -

CDR3 protein: CASSPVGARETQYF
CDR3 DNA: TGTGCCAGCAGCCCTGTAGGGGCTCGAGAGACCCAGTACTTC
J gene: TRBJ2-5
V gene: TRBV21-1
clone size: -
D gene: -

CDR3 protein: CAISAVPGNQPQHF
CDR3 DNA: TGTGCCATCAGTGCAGTTCCCGGCAATCAGCCCCAGCATTTT
J gene: TRBJ1-5
V gene: TRBV10-3
clone size: -
D gene: -

CDR3 protein: CASKIRGPTNTGELFF
CDR3 DNA: TGCGCCAGCAAAATCAGGGGGCCAACGAACACCGGGGAGCTGTTTTTT
J gene: TRBJ2-2
V gene: TRBV5-1
clone size: -
D gene: TRBD1

CDR3 protein: CASSLNRDNEQFF
CDR3 DNA: TGTGCCAGCAGCCTAAACAGGGACAATGAGCAGTTCTTC
J gene: TRBJ2-1
V gene: TRBV7-2
clone size: -
D gene: -

CDR3 protein: CASGLRSFGSETQYF
CDR3 DNA: TGTGCTAGTGGTTTGCGGAGTTTTGGGTCAGAGACCCAGTACTTC
J gene: TRBJ2-5
V gene: TRBV12-5
clone size: -
D gene: -

CDR3 protein: CASTKGVGQPQHF
CDR3 DNA: TGTGCCAGCACCAAGGGGGTAGGGCAGCCCCAGCATTTT
J gene: TRBJ1-5
V gene: TRBV2
clone size: -
D gene: -

CDR3 protein: CSVETGSADTQYF
CDR3 DNA: TGCAGCGTAGAGACAGGGTCCGCAGATACGCAGTATTTT
J gene: TRBJ2-3
V gene: TRBV29-1
clone size: -
D gene: TRBD1

CDR3 protein: CASSWDRLPGELFF
CDR3 DNA: TGTGCCAGCAGTTGGGACAGATTGCCCGGGGAGCTGTTTTTT
J gene: TRBJ2-2
V gene: TRBV6-5
clone size: -
D gene: TRBD1

CDR3 protein: CASSIGTEEEKLFF
CDR3 DNA: TGTGCCAGCAGCATCGGGACAGAGGAAGAAAAACTGTTTTTT
J gene: TRBJ1-4
V gene: TRBV5-6
clone size: -
D gene: TRBD1

CDR3 protein: CSVITGGQTQYF
CDR3 DNA: TGCAGCGTTATTACGGGGGGACAGACCCAGTACTTC
J gene: TRBJ2-5
V gene: TRBV29-1
clone size: -
D gene: TRBD2

CDR3 protein: CASSFQPGGSYNEQFF
CDR3 DNA: TGTGCCAGCAGTTTTCAACCCGGGGGATCCTACAATGAGCAGTTCTTC
J gene: TRBJ2-1
V gene: TRBV27
clone size: few
D gene: -

CDR3 protein: CASSPGQIGPSLNQPQHF
CDR3 DNA: TGTGCCAGCAGTCCCGGACAGATTGGCCCTTCTCTCAATCAGCCCCAGCATTTT
J gene: TRBJ1-5
V gene: TRBV27
clone size: -
D gene: -

CDR3 protein: CASSHAKPGGAGETQYF
CDR3 DNA: TGTGCCAGCTCACATGCCAAACCTGGGGGGGCCGGTGAGACCCAGTACTTC
J gene: TRBJ2-5
V gene: TRBV18
clone size: -
D gene: -

CDR3 protein: CASSRPPEDYGYTF
CDR3 DNA: TGTGCCAGCAGCCGACCCCCCGAGGACTATGGCTACACCTTC
J gene: TRBJ1-2
V gene: TRBV11-3
clone size: -
D gene: -

CDR3 protein: CASSPDRADEQFF
CDR3 DNA: TGTGCCAGCAGCCCCGACAGGGCGGATGAGCAGTTCTTC
J gene: TRBJ2-1
V gene: TRBV5-4
clone size: -
D gene: TRBD1

CDR3 protein: CASSRLGTGGFYEQYF
CDR3 DNA: TGTGCCAGCAGCCGTCTCGGGACAGGGGGCTTCTACGAGCAGTACTTC
J gene: TRBJ2-7
V gene: TRBV27
clone size: -
D gene: TRBD1

CDR3 protein: CASTYQGARGGNTIYF
CDR3 DNA: TGTGCCAGCACCTATCAGGGGGCACGGGGGGGAAACACCATATATTTT
J gene: TRBJ1-3
V gene: TRBV7-2
clone size: -
D gene: TRBD1

CDR3 protein: CASSQEAVGGGLGTEAFF
CDR3 DNA: TGCGCCAGCAGCCAGGAAGCAGTGGGAGGAGGGTTAGGCACTGAAGCTTTCTTT
J gene: TRBJ1-1
V gene: TRBV4-3
clone size: -
D gene: -

CDR3 protein: CASSPRGRNGYTF
CDR3 DNA: TGCGCCAGCAGCCCCAGGGGGCGGAATGGCTACACCTTC
J gene: TRBJ1-2
V gene: TRBV4-3
clone size: few
D gene: TRBD1

CDR3 protein: CASSSGSWNQPQHF
CDR3 DNA: TGTGCCAGCAGTTCGGGTTCGTGGAATCAGCCCCAGCATTTT
J gene: TRBJ1-5
V gene: TRBV6-5
clone size: -
D gene: -

CDR3 protein: CASSYSSTAQGVQYF
CDR3 DNA: TGTGCCAGCAGTTACTCGAGTACGGCACAGGGCGTGCAGTACTTC
J gene: TRBJ2-7
V gene: TRBV6-5
clone size: -
D gene: -

CDR3 protein: CASGTGGGNQPQHF
CDR3 DNA: TGTGCCAGCGGGACAGGGGGCGGTAATCAGCCCCAGCATTTT
J gene: TRBJ1-5
V gene: TRBV6-5
clone size: -
D gene: TRBD1

CDR3 protein: CASSTHREAAFGNTIYF
CDR3 DNA: TGTGCCAGCAGTACCCACAGGGAAGCGGCATTTGGAAACACCATATATTTT
J gene: TRBJ1-3
V gene: TRBV11-3
clone size: -
D gene: -

CDR3 protein: CASRGTASYEQYF
CDR3 DNA: TGCGCCAGCAGAGGGACAGCCTCCTACGAGCAGTACTTC
J gene: TRBJ2-7
V gene: TRBV5-1
clone size: -
D gene: TRBD1

CDR3 protein: CASGRDLSYEQYF
CDR3 DNA: TGTGCCAGCGGGAGGGATCTATCCTACGAGCAGTACTTC
J gene: TRBJ2-7
V gene: TRBV6-5
clone size: -
D gene: TRBD2

CDR3 protein: CASSFTSGQPNTGELFF
CDR3 DNA: TGTGCCAGCAGCTTTACCTCCGGACAGCCGAACACCGGGGAGCTGTTTTTT
J gene: TRBJ2-2
V gene: TRBV27
clone size: -
D gene: -

CDR3 protein: CASSQDSGGGPRTDTQYF
CDR3 DNA: TGTGCCAGCAGCCAAGACTCTGGCGGGGGGCCCCGCACAGATACGCAGTATTTT
J gene: TRBJ2-3
V gene: TRBV3-1/TRBV3-2
clone size: -
D gene: TRBD2

CDR3 protein: CASSFRQVADTQYF
CDR3 DNA: TGTGCCAGCAGCTTCCGACAGGTAGCAGATACGCAGTATTTT
J gene: TRBJ2-3
V gene: TRBV7-9
clone size: -
D gene: -